The 18 T cell receptor beta chains below were found in one sample sequenced in a study of blood T cell repertoires in COVID-19. Generated by immunoSEQ multiplex PCR, the TCRdb table keeps only in-frame clones and is missing some. The sample consists of roughly 300,000 clones, approximately 91% of them appearing once. Sequenced: peripheral blood. Receptor source: a young man with active or convalescent COVID-19.

V is TRBV18 and J is TRBJ2-7; D remains unclear. The CDR3 spans 14 residues. V was cut by 1 base and J by 0 bases, with 7 bases left in between. The V gene's germline CDR1 is KGHSH and CDR2 LQKENI. The CDR3 is CASSPLTSSYEQYF. In DNA, the CDR3 is TGTGCCAGCTCACCACTTACAAGCTCCTACGAGCAGTACTTC.

The V call is TRBV12-3 or TRBV12-4, the J call TRBJ1-1, with D hard to call. There are 12 residues in the CDR3. Trimming took off 3 bases at V and 1 base at J, with 3 bases between the two ends. This CDR3 is CASSFQNTEAFF. DNA of the CDR3: TGTGCCAGCAGTTTTCAGAACACTGAAGCTTTCTTT.

On this clone: The sample has other DNA sequences that encode this CDR3 too. The chain combines TRBV18 with TRBJ2-7; perhaps TRBD2 as D (6 bases). Looked up from germline, CDR1 is KGHSH and CDR2 is LQKENI. CDR3 length: 12 residues. Trimming removed 1 base from V and 5 bases from J, with 6 bases in between. The CDR3 region is CASSPRGDEQYF. For the CDR3, the DNA is TGTGCCAGCTCACCACGGGGGGACGAGCAGTACTTC.

The chain is built from TRBV24-1 and TRBJ2-1; 7 bases fit TRBD1. V lost 4 bases to trimming and J lost 4 bases; unmatched junction nucleotides: 15. Germline CDR1 KGHDR, CDR2 SFDVKD. This CDR3 is built from 18 residues. The CDR3 region is CATSDSGRRGQTYNEQFF. In DNA form, the CDR3 reads TGTGCCACCAGTGACTCCGGGCGTAGGGGGCAGACGTACAATGAGCAGTTCTTC.

This chain joins TRBV6-5 and TRBJ1-6, with D maybe TRBD1 (6 bases). This CDR3 has 14 amino acids. With 6 bases removed from V and 7 bases from J, the gap between germline ends came to 13 bases. CDR1 MNHEY and CDR2 SVGAGI come from the germline V gene. The CDR3 DNA reads TGTGCCAGCAGCCCGGACAGTTTAAATTCACCCCTCCACTTT. This translates into CASSPDSLNSPLHF.

This clone was recorded once. V and J are TRBV2 and TRBJ2-7; 8 bases align to TRBD1. Germline CDR1 and CDR2: SNHLY and FYNNEI. The junction had 9 bases not matched to a gene; V was cut back by 10 bases and J by 1 base. This CDR3 contains 14 residues. The CDR3 reads CATIVDRGSYEQYF. The CDR3 DNA reads as TGTGCCACAATCGTAGACAGGGGTTCCTACGAGCAGTACTTC.

The chain couples TRBV9 to TRBJ1-1; D uncertain. In germline, CDR1 is SGDLS, CDR2 YYNGEE. This CDR3 comprises 12 residues. Trimming removed 0 bases from V and 9 bases from J, with 9 bases in between. The CDR3 is CASSVGGRQAFF. For the CDR3, the DNA is TGTGCCAGCAGCGTAGGCGGGAGGCAAGCTTTCTTT. Full variable domain (rest looked up from reference TRBV9 and TRBJ1-1): DSGVTQTPKHLITATGQRVTLRCSPRSGDLSVYWYQQSLDQGLQFLIQYYNGEERAKGNILERFSAQQFPDLHSELNLSSLELGDSALYFCASSVGGRQAFFGQGTRLTVV.

The chain has TRBV5-8 and TRBJ2-1; possibly TRBD2 for D (6 bases). The CDR3 loop spans 13 amino acids. V was trimmed by 5 bases and J by 6 bases, leaving 12 bases between them. Germline loops: CDR1 SGHTS, CDR2 YDEGEE. CDR3 region: CASSFRDFNEQFF. In DNA, the CDR3 is TGTGCCAGCAGTTTCCGGGACTTCAATGAGCAGTTCTTC.

This chain connects TRBV12-3 or TRBV12-4 to TRBJ1-4; tentatively, D is TRBD1 (5 bases). V was cut by 6 bases and J by 14 bases, with 16 bases left in between. The CDR3 is 12 residues long. For the CDR3, the DNA is TGTGCCAGCAGCTCTATCCTGGGGCGTCTGTTTTTT. Encoded protein: CASSSILGRLFF.

A few counts support this clone. The chain is built from TRBV10-1 and TRBJ2-1, with TRBD1 matching over 7 bases. This CDR3 comprises 14 residues. The germline gives CDR1 WNHNN, CDR2 SYGVQD (reference sequence). V lost 5 bases to trimming and J lost 5 bases; unmatched junction nucleotides: 6. The CDR3 reads CASSTGTENNEQFF. The CDR3 nucleotides read TGCGCCAGCAGTACCGGGACAGAAAACAATGAGCAGTTCTTC.

This chain links TRBV6-2 or TRBV6-3 with TRBJ2-7; possible D gene TRBD1, 6 bases. V lost 0 bases to trimming and J lost 2 bases, with 17 bases between them. The V gene's germline CDR1 is MNHEY and CDR2 SVGEGT. The CDR3 has 17 residues. DNA of the CDR3: TGTGCCAGCAGTTACTCGGGTGGGGGCCCGGGTCCCTACGAGCAGTACTTC. As protein: CASSYSGGGPGPYEQYF.

The chain joins TRBV27 to TRBJ1-2, with 10 bases aligning to TRBD1. This CDR3 is built from 16 residues. The V gene's germline CDR1 is MNHEY and CDR2 SMNVEV (reference sequence). V was clipped by 11 bases and J by 3 bases; unmatched bases: 15. CDR3 protein: CAASPGTGVRYYGYTF. In DNA, the CDR3 is TGTGCCGCCTCTCCCGGGACAGGGGTTAGATACTATGGCTACACCTTC.

The chain combines TRBV19 with TRBJ2-7, with D perhaps TRBD2 (5 bases). Per the germline V gene, CDR1 is LNHDA and CDR2 is SQIVND (reference sequence). V was trimmed by 5 bases and J by 0 bases, leaving 11 bases between them. CDR3 size: 14 residues. For the CDR3, the DNA is TGTGCCAGTAGTGGAGGTCATCTCTCCTACGAGCAGTACTTC. It codes for CASSGGHLSYEQYF.

V is TRBV28 and J is TRBJ2-7, with D possibly being TRBD1 (5 bases). The germline V gene has CDR1 MDHEN and CDR2 SYDVKM. V lost 5 bases and J 2 bases, leaving 10 bases between the germline ends. CDR3 length: 13 residues. The CDR3: CASSERQTYEQYF. CDR3 coding DNA: TGTGCCAGCAGTGAGAGACAGACCTACGAGCAGTACTTC.

The chain has TRBV5-4 and TRBJ2-6, with TRBD1 as a possible D gene (7 bases). V lost 4 bases, J lost 1 base, and 18 bases lay in between. Germline CDR1 is SGHNT and CDR2 is YYREEE (reference sequence). The length of the CDR3 is 18 residues. The DNA for the CDR3 is TGTGCCAGCAGCCCGATGGGGCAGGGGGGATCTGGGGCCAACGTCCTGACTTTC. Amino acid sequence: CASSPMGQGGSGANVLTF.

The V and J genes are TRBV6-5 and TRBJ2-3, with 10 bases that match TRBD2. Losses at the gene ends were 10 bases for V and 4 bases for J; bases not matched to a gene: 2. The CDR3 sequence is 12 residues long. The V gene's germline CDR1 is MNHEY and CDR2 SVGAGI. CDR3 coding DNA: TGTGCCACCAGCGGGGGGGCAGATACGCAGTATTTT. This gives the protein CATSGGADTQYF.

CDR3 bases: TGTGCCAGCAGCTCCCCGAGCTCCTACGAGCAGTACTTC. This encodes CASSSPSSYEQYF. The gene calls are TRBV7-9 and TRBJ2-7; no clear D gene. This CDR3 is 13 amino acids long. From germline, CDR1 is SEHNR and CDR2 FQNEAQ (reference sequence). V dropped 4 bases and J dropped 0 bases, with 7 bases sitting between them.

J is TRBJ2-3 and V is TRBV7-9, with D maybe TRBD1 (6 bases). This CDR3 has 16 amino acids. Germline assignment: CDR1 SEHNR and CDR2 FQNEAQ (reference sequence). V lost 2 bases, J lost 0 bases, and 12 bases lay in between. The CDR3 DNA is TGTGCCAGCAGCTTATCAGGGGCCGCTAGCACAGATACGCAGTATTTT. Translating gives CASSLSGAASTDTQYF.